The 29 T cell receptor beta chains given below trace back to one sample, sequenced in a study of T cell repertoires in cytomegalovirus infection. TCRdb called the reads again in MiXCR, with one record for every CDR3 protein. This sample yields 500,000 or so distinct CDR3 sequences, of which 15% to 20% are seen a single time; approximately 24% belongs to the top ten. Input material: CD8+ T cells from PBMCs. These receptors were collected from a human donor in good health (CMV status not recorded). Some clones in this sample may be carry-over from other donors' samples.

This clonotype came up many times. V and J are TRBV27 and TRBJ1-5; D not certain. V lost 5 bases and J 0 bases, leaving 23 bases between the germline ends. From germline, CDR1 is MNHEY and CDR2 SMNVEV (reference sequence). This CDR3 is 19 amino acids long. The CDR3 loop reads CASSPQYRAETNSNQPQHF. The CDR3 nucleotides are TGTGCCAGCAGTCCGCAGTATCGGGCAGAGACAAATAGCAATCAGCCCCAGCATTTT.

This clonotype was recorded many times. The V and J genes are TRBV7-9 and TRBJ1-2; D not resolved. Trimming took off 3 bases at V and 0 bases at J, with 11 bases between the two ends. The CDR3 runs to 15 residues. CDR1 is SEHNR, CDR2 FQNEAQ, per germline (reference sequence). CDR3 sequence reads: CASSLRTDPNYGYTF. For the CDR3, the DNA is TGTGCCAGCAGCTTGAGAACAGATCCTAACTATGGCTACACCTTC.

This clonotype was detected a few times. The chain couples TRBV19 to TRBJ1-5; no clear D gene. This CDR3 is 13 amino acids long. The germline CDR1 and CDR2 sequences are LNHDA and SQIVND (reference sequence). Trimming left V 10 bases short and J 2 bases short, with 12 bases between. In nucleotides, the CDR3 is TGTGCCACCAAGGGTTCGGGCAATCAGCCCCAGCATTTT. Its protein product is CATKGSGNQPQHF.

The chain links TRBV19 to TRBJ1-2; 7 nucleotides align to TRBD1. The CDR3 sequence is 14 residues long. The junction had 3 bases not matched to a gene; V was cut back by 2 bases and J by 3 bases. The germline V gene encodes CDR1 LNHDA and CDR2 SQIVND (reference sequence). The DNA of the CDR3 is TGTGCCAGTAGTATACAGGGGGAAGACTATGGCTACACCTTC. The encoded protein is CASSIQGEDYGYTF.

This clonotype was seen ten or more times. The CDR3 reads CASSRPGGAGTEAFF. DNA for the CDR3: TGTGCCAGCAGTCGCCCAGGAGGGGCTGGCACTGAAGCTTTCTTT. The rearrangement uses TRBV7-6 and TRBJ1-1; maybe TRBD1 (5 bases). V lost 6 bases to trimming and J lost 4 bases, with 18 bases between them. Germline CDR1 reads SGHVS; CDR2 reads FNYEAQ. The length of the CDR3 is 15 residues.

Comments on this clonotype: A much larger clone differs by one base, so this may be a read error. V gene TRBV2 combines with J gene TRBJ2-3; perhaps TRBD2 as D (6 bases). Germline V gene sequence: CDR1 SNHLY, CDR2 FYNNEI. This CDR3 region has 18 residues. CDR3 coding DNA: TGTGCCAACAGTGAAGAAAGGTGGCTAGCGAGCGGCGCAGATACGCAGTATTTT. Protein sequence: CANSEERWLASGADTQYF.

This clonotype has only a few counts. CDR3 amino acids: CASSEFGADVYQETQYF. The DNA of the CDR3 is TGTGCCAGCAGTGAATTTGGAGCAGATGTGTACCAAGAGACCCAGTACTTC. The chain couples TRBV6-1 to TRBJ2-5; D is undetermined. The germline V gene has CDR1 MNHNS and CDR2 SASEGT. Trimming stripped 2 bases from V and 0 bases from J, with 16 bases between. The CDR3 loop spans 17 amino acids.

For this clonotype: This is likely a read error, given that the CDR3 carries no conserved phenylalanine or tryptophan at its end. It is unclear where the CDR3 begins or ends on the DNA, so no DNA is shown, and the CDR3 is as TCRdb lists it. CDR3 residues: CASSQGMALLSTDTPYL. The chain is built from TRBV4-1 and TRBJ2-3. Including both end residues, the CDR3 is 17 amino acids long. Germline CDR1 MGHRA, CDR2 YSYEKL.

V gene TRBV10-3 combines with J gene TRBJ2-4; a possible D gene is TRBD2 (6 bases). This CDR3 has 16 residues. Germline CDR1 and CDR2: ENHRY and SYGVKD. Trimming removed 3 bases from V and 0 bases from J, with 12 bases in between. CDR3 in amino acids: CAISDPGAGAKNIQYF. In DNA form, the CDR3 reads TGTGCCATCAGTGATCCCGGAGCGGGAGCCAAAAACATTCAGTACTTC.

This clonotype occurred a few times. In DNA form, the CDR3 reads TGTGCCAGCAGTGATCGCGGTTCACCCCTCCACTTT. This sequence encodes CASSDRGSPLHF. The chain uses TRBV27 and TRBJ1-6; D is unresolved. Germline-derived CDR1 and CDR2 are MNHEY and SMNVEV (reference sequence). The CDR3 is 12 amino acids. The V end was cut by 5 bases, the J end by 9 bases, with 8 bases between.

This clonotype occurred many times. J is TRBJ2-6 and V is TRBV12-3 or TRBV12-4, with D tentatively TRBD1 (6 bases). V lost 6 bases and J 0 bases, leaving 15 bases between the germline ends. CDR3 length: 17 residues. This CDR3 reads CASSPPRDNSGANVLTF. CDR3 bases: TGTGCCAGCAGCCCGCCCAGGGACAACTCTGGGGCCAACGTCCTGACTTTC.

The V and J genes are TRBV27 and TRBJ2-7; 7 bases line up with TRBD1. Germline V gene sequence: CDR1 MNHEY, CDR2 SMNVEV (reference sequence). The length of the CDR3 is 14 residues. J lost 2 bases, V lost 4 bases, and 5 bases had no gene match. CDR3 sequence reads: CASSSQDRTYEQYF. The CDR3 nucleotides are TGTGCCAGCAGTTCCCAGGACAGGACCTACGAGCAGTACTTC.

This chain links TRBV20-1 with TRBJ2-5; 8 nucleotides align to TRBD2. CDR3 size: 15 residues. After removal of 0 bases from V and 1 base from J, the junction contained 4 bases not matched to a gene. The germline gives CDR1 DFQATT, CDR2 SNEGSKA (reference sequence). Here the CDR3 reads CSARDILAGQETQYF. In DNA, the CDR3 is TGCAGTGCTAGAGATATCCTAGCGGGCCAAGAGACCCAGTACTTC.

At least ten counts were recorded for this clonotype. V is TRBV9 and J is TRBJ1-4; TRBD1 matches at 8 bases. This CDR3 region has 15 residues. Germline CDR1 is SGDLS and CDR2 is YYNGEE. The V and J ends lost 3 bases and 5 bases, in that order; junction bases with no gene match: 6. CDR3 in amino acids: CASSARTGTNEKLFF. CDR3 coding DNA: TGTGCCAGCAGCGCCCGGACAGGGACAAATGAAAAACTGTTTTTT.

In its sample, this clonotype was seen many times. The V and J genes are TRBV28 and TRBJ2-1, with a possible D match to TRBD1 (6 bases). The V and J ends lost 3 bases and 8 bases respectively, with 26 bases between them. The CDR3 has 18 residues. Germline lookup yields CDR1 MDHEN and CDR2 SYDVKM. The CDR3 DNA follows: TGTGCCAGCAGTTTCCCCTCTAAGACAGGTTTAGGTTTCTATGAGCAGTTCTTC. Encoded protein: CASSFPSKTGLGFYEQFF.

Many counts were recorded for this clonotype. This chain uses TRBV7-9 with TRBJ2-7; 12 bases are shared with TRBD2. Germline assignment: CDR1 SEHNR and CDR2 FQNEAQ (reference sequence). J was trimmed by 1 base and V by 5 bases; bases with no gene match: 12. This CDR3 contains 18 residues. The CDR3 DNA is TGTGCCAGCAGCGTGCTACTAGCGGGGGGCCTTAGATCCTACGAGCAGTACTTC. Amino acids: CASSVLLAGGLRSYEQYF.

At least ten counts were recorded for this clonotype. J is TRBJ2-1 and V is TRBV19; the D gene is possibly TRBD2 (5 bases). Germline V gives CDR1 LNHDA, CDR2 SQIVND (reference sequence). This CDR3 has 17 residues. Trimming left V 5 bases short and J 6 bases short, with 23 bases between. The CDR3 here is CASSPTPGSPFGNEQFF. In nucleotides, the CDR3 is TGTGCCAGTAGTCCAACCCCGGGGAGTCCCTTTGGCAATGAGCAGTTCTTC.

The V call is TRBV6-1, the J call TRBJ1-1; 7 nucleotides match TRBD1. The germline CDR1 and CDR2 sequences are MNHNS and SASEGT. V shed 9 bases and J 3 bases; nucleotides not matched to a gene: 7. This CDR3 comprises 13 residues. CDR3 DNA sequence: TGTGCCAGTCGACAGGGATTCGACACTGAAGCTTTCTTT. Its protein product is CASRQGFDTEAFF.

This clonotype was counted between two and nine times. CDR3 DNA sequence: TGTGCCAGCCTCCTCCGACACCCCTCTGGGGCCAACGTCCTGACTTTC. Encoded protein: CASLLRHPSGANVLTF. The chain is built from TRBV2 and TRBJ2-6; D call uncertain. Germline V CDR1 and CDR2: SNHLY, FYNNEI. V was pared by 8 bases and J by 0 bases, with 14 bases between. The CDR3 is 16 amino acids.

The table lists this clonotype with a few counts. This rearrangement joins TRBV9 to TRBJ2-7; a weak D match, TRBD2 (6 bases). CDR3 length equals 15 residues. Trimming cost V 1 base and J 0 bases, with 11 bases left between them. Per the germline V gene, CDR1 is SGDLS and CDR2 is YYNGEE. The CDR3 DNA reads as TGTGCCAGCAGCGTAACAGCGGGTAGCTCCTACGAGCAGTACTTC. Translated: CASSVTAGSSYEQYF.

This clonotype was detected ten times or more. The V call is TRBV11-2, the J call TRBJ2-1; the match to TRBD2 covers 9 bases. The V gene's germline CDR1 is SGHAT and CDR2 FQNNGV. The J segment lost 4 bases and the V segment lost 0 bases, leaving 4 bases of the junction unmatched. This CDR3 region has 16 residues. The CDR3: CASSLEPGLAYNEQFF. Here the CDR3 DNA reads TGTGCCAGCAGCTTAGAGCCGGGACTAGCTTACAATGAGCAGTTCTTC.

As for this clonotype: One junction end does not reproduce the germline sequence, and a read error may be involved. The CDR3 loop reads CASKGVQNYSEQFF. DNA of the CDR3: TGTGCCAGCAAGGGAGTCCAAAACTACAGTGAGCAGTTCTTT. The rearrangement uses TRBV12-3 or TRBV12-4 and TRBJ2-1; D perhaps matches TRBD2 (5 bases). The CDR3 has 14 amino acids.

This clonotype was seen repeatedly, ten times or more. The chain is built from TRBV27 and TRBJ2-1; 9 bases align to TRBD2. Germline-derived CDR1 and CDR2 are MNHEY and SMNVEV (reference sequence). V lost 6 bases to trimming and J lost 8 bases; unmatched junction nucleotides: 11. This CDR3 spans 15 amino acids. The CDR3 spells CASSPPGLALDEQFF. CDR3 nucleotide sequence: TGTGCCAGCAGCCCTCCGGGACTAGCATTAGATGAGCAGTTCTTC.

This clonotype was counted between two and nine times. The rearrangement links TRBV28 to TRBJ1-4; weak D call: TRBD1 (5 bases). Germline V CDR1 and CDR2: MDHEN, SYDVKM. V gave up 5 bases and J gave up 4 bases, with 17 bases separating them. This CDR3 has 16 residues. CDR3 sequence: CASSKNTGLLNEKLFF. DNA for the CDR3: TGTGCCAGCAGTAAGAATACAGGTTTACTTAATGAAAAACTGTTTTTT. The whole variable domain, filled in from reference TRBV28 and TRBJ1-4, reads DVKVTQSSRYLVKRTGEKVFLECVQDMDHENMFWYRQDPGLGLRLIYFSYDVKMKEKGDIPEGYSVSREKKERFSLILESASTNQTSMYLCASSKNTGLLNEKLFFGSGTQLSVL.

This clonotype was observed many times. The chain couples TRBV7-9 to TRBJ1-2, with 8 bases matching TRBD1. The V gene's germline CDR1 is SEHNR and CDR2 FQNEAQ (reference sequence). This CDR3 has 15 residues. Unmatched junction bases numbered 6, after V lost 5 bases and J lost 1 base. In DNA form, the CDR3 reads TGTGCCAGCAGCCCCAGGACAGGGAATAACTATGGCTACACCTTC. As protein: CASSPRTGNNYGYTF.

This clonotype came up many times. The chain uses TRBV7-8 and TRBJ1-2; 10 bases match TRBD1. In germline, CDR1 is SGHVS, CDR2 FQNEAQ. V lost 4 bases, J lost 8 bases, and 10 bases stayed unmatched. CDR3 length equals 15 residues. In nucleotides, the CDR3 is TGTGCCAGCAGCTACAAGGGGACAGGGGCTGAAGGCTACACCTTC. This encodes CASSYKGTGAEGYTF.

This clonotype was observed at least ten times. The chain combines TRBV28 with TRBJ2-1, with 9 bases fitting TRBD1. The CDR3 runs 16 residues. Germline lookup yields CDR1 MDHEN and CDR2 SYDVKM. With 6 bases clipped from V and 2 bases from J, the junction kept 8 bases outside the gene matches. CDR3 bases: TGTGCCAGCAGATTCGGGACAGGGAGTACCTACAATGAGCAGTTCTTC. Amino acid sequence: CASRFGTGSTYNEQFF.

There are many counts of this clonotype. The rearrangement links TRBV28 to TRBJ2-7, with D maybe TRBD2 (5 bases). The ends were cut back, 5 bases at V and 0 bases at J, with 20 bases in the middle. This CDR3 is 17 amino acids long. Germline V gene data show CDR1 as MDHEN and CDR2 as SYDVKM. The CDR3: CASSLRGSSLSSYEQYF. In DNA, the CDR3 is TGTGCCAGCAGTCTCCGGGGTAGTTCGTTAAGCTCCTACGAGCAGTACTTC.

This clonotype has at least ten counts. The chain uses TRBV7-9 and TRBJ1-1; no definite D call. The CDR3 covers 9 residues. Germline loops: CDR1 SEHNR, CDR2 FQNEAQ (reference sequence). V lost 7 bases and J lost 11, with 8 bases in between. In nucleotides, the CDR3 is TGTGCCAGCACAAATACCGCTTTCTTT. Translation: CASTNTAFF.